One sample yielded the 7 T cell receptor beta chains listed below, sequenced in a study of T cell responses to AZD1222 COVID-19 vaccine. Assay used: immunoSEQ multiplex PCR; TCRdb lists only in-frame clones, some missing. The sample has 120,000 to 150,000 clones, roughly 86% seen once. The specimen comprised peripheral blood, sampled 28 days after the second dose of the MenACWY control vaccine. These receptors were taken from an adult who received the MenACWY meningococcal vaccine as a control.

The J gene is TRBJ2-1, the V gene TRBV7-2; 14 positions match TRBD2. CDR1 SGHTA and CDR2 FQGNSA come from the germline V gene. The CDR3 has 19 residues. Trimming took 1 base from V and 9 from J; bases not matched to a gene: 14. CDR3 sequence reads: CASSLGPTGTSGRMGEQFF. CDR3 sequence (DNA): TGTGCCAGCAGCTTAGGGCCAACCGGGACTAGCGGGAGAATGGGTGAGCAGTTCTTC.

The chain recombines TRBV2 with TRBJ1-2, with TRBD1 matching 10 bases. CDR3 length: 14 residues. V lost 7 bases and J lost 8; bases outside the gene matches: 10. The germline CDR1 and CDR2 sequences are SNHLY and FYNNEI. CDR3 coding DNA: TGTGCCAGCAAGATTGAAGGGACAGGGGACGGCTACACCTTC. Translated, it gives CASKIEGTGDGYTF.

This clone is a singleton in its sample. The rearrangement links TRBV7-9 to TRBJ1-5, with D uncertain. V dropped 0 bases and J dropped 4 bases, with 16 bases sitting between them. The CDR3 is 17 amino acids. Germline loops: CDR1 SEHNR, CDR2 FQNEAQ (reference sequence). The CDR3 bases are TGTGCCAGCAGCTTAGCCTACGCGGGAGAGGCTAATCAGCCCCAGCATTTT. This codes for CASSLAYAGEANQPQHF.

This chain joins TRBV28 and TRBJ1-6; D ambiguous. There are 11 residues in the CDR3. The V end was cut by 7 bases, the J end by 7 bases, with 5 bases between. In germline, CDR1 is MDHEN, CDR2 SYDVKM. CDR3 sequence: CASTSNSPLHF. CDR3 in DNA: TGTGCCAGCACCTCGAATTCACCCCTCCACTTT.

V is TRBV7-2 and J is TRBJ1-5; D may be TRBD1 (5 bases). Germline V CDR1 and CDR2: SGHTA, FQGNSA. The ends were cut back, 1 base at V and 7 bases at J, with 14 bases in the middle. The CDR3 totals 15 residues. The CDR3 DNA sequence: TGTGCCAGCAGCTTAGTTCAGGGTGTTGGGCAGCCCCAGCATTTT. Amino acids: CASSLVQGVGQPQHF.

The chain recombines TRBV3-1 (or the pseudogene TRBV3-2) with TRBJ1-1, with 8 bases aligning to TRBD1. With 2 bases clipped from V and 6 bases from J, the junction kept 8 bases outside the gene matches. The CDR3 spans 15 residues. CDR1 is LGHDT and CDR2 is YNNKEL in the germline V gene (reference sequence). As DNA, the CDR3 is TGTGCCAGCAGCCAAAAACAGGGGGGGTTGGCTGAAGCTTTCTTT. Its protein product is CASSQKQGGLAEAFF.

This chain joins TRBV2 and TRBJ1-5, with TRBD1 matching over 8 bases. This CDR3 is 13 amino acids long. Germline-derived CDR1 and CDR2 are SNHLY and FYNNEI. Losses at the gene ends were 7 bases for V and 5 bases for J; bases not matched to a gene: 4. The CDR3 DNA is TGTGCCAGCATGAAGACAGGGGATCAGCCCCAGCATTTT. This gives the protein CASMKTGDQPQHF.